This TCR beta chain was recorded in a study of long-term antiretroviral therapy in people with HIV. Germline V gene sequence: CDR1 SEHNR, CDR2 FQNEAQ (reference sequence). This CDR3 region has 13 residues. V was pared by 4 bases and J by 4 bases, with 9 bases between. Investigators performed immunoSEQ version v3.0 at survey level. Each sample aimed for about 35,000-50,000 sequenced T-cell genomes. Generated by immunoSEQ multiplex PCR, the TCRdb table keeps only in-frame clones and is missing some. The sample includes tens of thousands of clones, around three quarters of them seen just once. The origin of this receptor is a woman aged 40 to 49 with HIV. The J gene is TRBJ2-3, the V gene TRBV7-9; possibly TRBD2 for D (6 bases). Sample: unsorted PBMCs, taken 1.1 years before starting antiretroviral therapy. CDR3 nucleotide sequence: TGTGCCAGCAGCTGGGACTTCGCAGATACGCAGTATTTT. Its protein product is CASSWDFADTQYF.